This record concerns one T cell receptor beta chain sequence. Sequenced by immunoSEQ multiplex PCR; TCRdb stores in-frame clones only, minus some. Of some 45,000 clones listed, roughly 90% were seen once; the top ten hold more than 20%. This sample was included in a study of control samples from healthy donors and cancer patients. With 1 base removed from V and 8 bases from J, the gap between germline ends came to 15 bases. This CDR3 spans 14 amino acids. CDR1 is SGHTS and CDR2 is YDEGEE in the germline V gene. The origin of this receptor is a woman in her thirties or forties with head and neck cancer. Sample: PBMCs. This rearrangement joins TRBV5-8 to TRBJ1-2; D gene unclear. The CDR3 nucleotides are TGTGCCAGCAGCTTGTGGGGAGATACATGGGGCTACACCTTC. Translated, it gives CASSLWGDTWGYTF. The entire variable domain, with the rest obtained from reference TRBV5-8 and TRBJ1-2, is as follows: EAGVTQSPTHLIKTRGQQATLRCSPISGHTSVYWYQQALGLGLQFLLWYDEGEERNRGNFPPRFSGRQFPNYSSELNVNALELEDSALYLCASSLWGDTWGYTFGSGTRLTVV.